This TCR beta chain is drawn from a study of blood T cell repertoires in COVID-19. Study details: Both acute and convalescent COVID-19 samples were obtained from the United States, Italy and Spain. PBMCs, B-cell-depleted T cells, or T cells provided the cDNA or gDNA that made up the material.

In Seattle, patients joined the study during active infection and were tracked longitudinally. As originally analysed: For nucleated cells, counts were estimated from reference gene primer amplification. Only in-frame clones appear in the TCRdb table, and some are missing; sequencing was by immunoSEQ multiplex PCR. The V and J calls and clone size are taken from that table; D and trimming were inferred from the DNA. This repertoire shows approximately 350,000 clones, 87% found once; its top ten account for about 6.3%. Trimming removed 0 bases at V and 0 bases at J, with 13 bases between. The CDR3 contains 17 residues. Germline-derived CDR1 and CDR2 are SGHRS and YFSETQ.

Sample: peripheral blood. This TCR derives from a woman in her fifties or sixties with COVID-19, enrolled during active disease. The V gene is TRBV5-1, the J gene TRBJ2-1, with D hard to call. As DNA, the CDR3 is TGCGCCAGCAGCTTGGGGGTTGGGCCGAGCTCCTACAATGAGCAGTTCTTC. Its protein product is CASSLGVGPSSYNEQFF.